Listed here are 15 T cell receptor beta chains from one sample, sequenced in a study of T cells after yellow fever vaccination (dated by TCRdb to between 2017 and 2020). Library preparation employed 5' RACE. For sequencing, an Illumina NovaSeq 6000 was employed. TCRdb cleaned the public reads at Q25 with fastp, built clones with MiXCR and kept in-frame beta chains. Every CDR3 protein is listed once, alongside the most common genes and DNA of its rows. The sample table lists about 340,000 distinct CDR3 sequences, roughly 4% of them with a count of one. The ten largest clones take up about 24% of the sample. Reading the label with the study, this specimen's treatment or condition is: live attenuated yellow fever vaccine strain. The sequencing here drew on PBMCs, taken 5 days after the yellow fever booster vaccination. The receptors shown here come from a man younger than 30 who received the YFV17D yellow fever vaccine.

The chain links TRBV10-3 to TRBJ2-1, with D uncertain. Germline CDR1 and CDR2: ENHRY and SYGVKD. Trimming removed 0 bases from V and 4 bases from J, with 7 bases in between. The length of the CDR3 is 14 residues. The CDR3 loop reads CAISESKTYNEQFF. The CDR3, as DNA: TGTGCCATCAGTGAGTCGAAGACGTACAATGAGCAGTTCTTC.

This clonotype was observed a few times. This chain connects TRBV7-3 to TRBJ2-3, with D maybe TRBD2 (6 bases). The V gene's germline CDR1 is SGHTA and CDR2 FQGTGA. With 5 bases removed from V and 7 bases from J, the gap between germline ends came to 13 bases. The CDR3 loop spans 13 amino acids. DNA for the CDR3: TGTGCCAGCAGCCCAGGAGGGAGGAATACGCAGTATTTT. It yields the protein CASSPGGRNTQYF. Complete variable domain (other parts from reference TRBV7-3 and TRBJ2-3): GAGVSQTPSNKVTEKGKYVELRCDPISGHTALYWYRQSLGQGPEFLIYFQGTGAADDSGLPNDRFFAVRPEGSVSTLKIQRTERGDSAVYLCASSPGGRNTQYFGPGTRLTVL.

The chain uses TRBV5-1 and TRBJ1-4, with 11 bases lining up with TRBD1. The CDR3 is 15 amino acids. Germline CDR1 is SGHRS and CDR2 is YFSETQ. Trimming cost V 6 bases and J 7 bases; bases outside gene matches: 8. The chain's CDR3 is CASTPTGTGGEKLFF. CDR3 coding DNA: TGCGCCAGCACTCCCACCGGGACAGGGGGTGAAAAACTGTTTTTT.

This clonotype occurred many times. The chain carries TRBV27 and TRBJ1-6; the D is unclear. The CDR3 has 14 amino acids. CDR1 and CDR2 from the germline V gene are MNHEY and SMNVEV (reference sequence). V was pared by 7 bases and J by 1 base, with 8 bases between. In DNA, the CDR3 is TGTGCCAGCACGAGGACGTCCTATAATTCACCCCTCCACTTT. Protein: CASTRTSYNSPLHF.

This clonotype was observed a handful of times. The chain employs TRBV11-2 and TRBJ2-7; 7 bases align to TRBD1. The CDR3 consists of 13 residues. V lost 4 bases and J lost 6; bases outside the gene matches: 6. Germline CDR1 SGHAT, CDR2 FQNNGV. The CDR3 region has the DNA TGTGCCAGCAGCTACACGACAGGGCCCGAGCAGTACTTC. Its translation is CASSYTTGPEQYF.

This chain links TRBV4-3 with TRBJ1-1; D perhaps matches TRBD1 (5 bases). Trimming removed 2 bases from V and 1 base from J, with 8 bases in between. Germline V CDR1 and CDR2: LGHNA, YSLEER. The length of the CDR3 is 14 residues. The CDR3 reads CASSQPGGNTEAFF. CDR3 nucleotide sequence: TGCGCCAGCAGCCAACCCGGGGGGAACACTGAAGCTTTCTTT.

V usage is TRBV24-1 and J usage is TRBJ1-2, with unresolved D. Germline values: CDR1 KGHDR, CDR2 SFDVKD. The CDR3 contains 15 residues. The ends were cut back, 1 base at V and 0 bases at J, with 8 bases in the middle. Here the CDR3 reads CATSDFGLANYGYTF. Written as DNA, the CDR3 is TGTGCCACCAGTGATTTTGGTTTAGCTAACTATGGCTACACCTTC.

This chain connects TRBV20-1 to TRBJ2-3; 9 positions match TRBD2. The CDR3 contains 17 residues. Germline V gene lookup returns CDR1 DFQATT and CDR2 SNEGSKA (reference sequence). Trimming cost V 0 bases and J 6 bases; bases outside gene matches: 13. CDR3 in DNA: TGCAGTGCTAGAGATCGACTCGCGGGGGGGTATTTCGATACGCAGTATTTT. Its translation: CSARDRLAGGYFDTQYF.

The sample holds a few counts of this clonotype. The chain has TRBV6-5 and TRBJ2-1; 12 bases map to TRBD2. Unmatched junction bases numbered 9, after V lost 4 bases and J lost 14 bases. This CDR3 has 14 amino acids. Germline CDR1 reads MNHEY; CDR2 reads SVGAGI. The CDR3 DNA reads as TGTGCCAGCAGTTGGCTAGCGGGGGGGGCCGAAGAGTTCTTC. Its protein product is CASSWLAGGAEEFF.

This clonotype was counted ten times or more. The chain recombines TRBV9 with TRBJ1-3, with D hard to call. V was cut by 0 bases and J by 3 bases, with 13 bases left in between. There are 16 residues in the CDR3. The germline V gene has CDR1 SGDLS and CDR2 YYNGEE. The CDR3 spells CASSVAPRTVGNTIYF. Written as DNA, the CDR3 is TGTGCCAGCAGCGTAGCTCCCCGGACGGTTGGAAACACCATATATTTT.

The chain links TRBV7-2 to TRBJ2-7; the match to TRBD1 covers 12 bases. The CDR3 loop spans 15 amino acids. V dropped 3 bases and J dropped 6; count of bases not matched to a gene: 6. Germline-derived CDR1 and CDR2 are SGHTA and FQGNSA. The CDR3: CASSFRGQGAGEQYF. For the CDR3, the DNA is TGTGCCAGCAGCTTTCGGGGACAGGGGGCCGGCGAGCAGTACTTC. Drawing the rest from reference TRBV7-2 and TRBJ2-7, the complete variable domain is GAGVSQSPSNKVTEKGKDVELRCDPISGHTALYWYRQSLGQGLEFLIYFQGNSAPDKSGLPSDRFSAERTGGSVSTLTIQRTQQEDSAVYLCASSFRGQGAGEQYFGPGTRLTVT.

The table lists this clonotype with many counts. The J gene is TRBJ2-1, the V gene TRBV7-9; a possible D gene is TRBD2 (5 bases). Trimming took 7 bases from V and 8 from J, leaving 18 bases between them. Germline CDR1 is SEHNR and CDR2 is FQNEAQ (reference sequence). The CDR3 runs 14 residues. Written as DNA, the CDR3 is TGTGCCAGCACCCTACTAGGCCGCCATGATGAGCAGTTCTTC. It codes for CASTLLGRHDEQFF.

This clonotype showed up many times. The V and J genes are TRBV12-3 or TRBV12-4 and TRBJ1-1; TRBD1 might be the D (5 bases). V was pared by 6 bases and J by 5 bases, with 16 bases between. The CDR3 length is 14 residues. DNA for the CDR3: TGTGCCAGCAGCTTCGGGGGGGTAGGGACTGAAGCTTTCTTT. As protein: CASSFGGVGTEAFF.

The chain couples TRBV4-3 to TRBJ1-1; no clear D. The CDR3 loop spans 17 amino acids. Germline V gene data show CDR1 as LGHNA and CDR2 as YSLEER. The ends were cut back, 1 base at V and 0 bases at J, with 15 bases in the middle. This CDR3 is CASSQAVSREMNTEAFF. The CDR3 DNA sequence: TGCGCCAGCAGCCAAGCGGTCTCGCGAGAGATGAACACTGAAGCTTTCTTT.

This clonotype was seen ten or more times. V usage is TRBV5-1 and J usage is TRBJ2-5; no clear D gene. V lost 3 bases and J 5 bases, leaving 11 bases between the germline ends. The CDR3 is 13 residues long. CDR1 is SGHRS, CDR2 YFSETQ, per germline. The CDR3 loop reads CASSSDGVETQYF. The CDR3 DNA reads TGCGCCAGCAGCTCGGATGGGGTTGAGACCCAGTACTTC.